The 21 T cell receptor beta chains given below trace back to one sample, sequenced in a study of blood T cells in healthy people across ages. Through a sample-barcoded 5' primer and a J-beta primer mix, a second PCR was run for roughly 6 to 11 cycles. MiXCR was run by TCRdb on the 5' RACE reads, yielding one entry per CDR3 protein. The sample lists about 1.8 million distinct CDR3 sequences, around 48% occurring once. The sequencing input was blood. These receptor sequences come from a woman aged 40 to 49 in good health.

As regards this clonotype: A read error is possible here, since a much larger clone lies one base away. The chain is built from TRBV13 and TRBJ2-7; 10 bases map to TRBD2. Germline V CDR1 and CDR2: PRHDT, FYEKMQ (reference sequence). This CDR3 spans 12 amino acids. The ends lost 2 bases at V and 12 bases at J; junction bases unmatched: 4. The CDR3 protein is CASSLSSGGRYF. Here the CDR3 DNA reads TGTGCCAGCAGCTTATCTAGCGGGGGTCGGTACTTC. Full variable domain (missing parts from reference TRBV13 and TRBJ2-7): AAGVIQSPRHLIKEKRETATLKCYPIPRHDTVYWYQQGPGQDPQFLISFYEKMQSDKGSIPDRFSAQQFSDYHSELNMSSLELGDSALYFCASSLSSGGRYFGPGTRLTVT.

The V and J genes are TRBV2 and TRBJ1-5; 10 nucleotides line up with TRBD1. Germline V lookup: CDR1 SNHLY, CDR2 FYNNEI. The CDR3 extends over 17 amino acids. V lost 2 bases to trimming and J lost 5 bases; unmatched junction nucleotides: 9. In DNA form, the CDR3 reads TGTGCCAGCAGTGAAATTTTGGGGACAGGGGATTATCAGCCCCAGCATTTT. It translates to CASSEILGTGDYQPQHF.

Only a few counts were recorded for this clonotype. At one end the junction does not follow the germline gene, possibly because of a read error. The J gene is TRBJ2-3, the V gene TRBV10-3; 7 bases match TRBD2. This CDR3 spans 16 amino acids. Germline CDR1 and CDR2: ENHRY and SYGVKD. CDR3: CAISQTSSSRTDTQYF. CDR3 coding DNA: TGTGCCATCAGCCAGACTAGCAGCTCTCGCACGGATACGCAGTATTTT.

A few counts support this clonotype. The chain couples TRBV11-1 to TRBJ2-3, with 8 bases that match TRBD1. The length of the CDR3 is 15 residues. V trimming: 1 base; J trimming: 1 base; junction bases outside the gene matches: 1. CDR1 is SGHAT, CDR2 FQDESV, per germline (reference sequence). CDR3 DNA: TGTGCCAGCAGCTTAGTACAGGGGGGCACAGATACGCAGTATTTT. It is translated as CASSLVQGGTDTQYF. Complete variable domain (other parts from reference TRBV11-1 and TRBJ2-3): EAEVAQSPRYKITEKSQAVAFWCDPISGHATLYWYRQILGQGPELLVQFQDESVVDDSQLPKDRFSAERLKGVDSTLKIQPAELGDSAMYLCASSLVQGGTDTQYFGPGTRLTVL.

A remark on this clonotype: Relative to the germline gene, one junction end is altered; a read error may explain this. This chain connects TRBV5-1 to TRBJ2-1; D call uncertain. Germline CDR1 SGHRS, CDR2 YFSETQ. The CDR3 runs 15 residues. Here the CDR3 reads CASSSAKSSHNEQFF. The CDR3 DNA follows: TGCGCCAGCAGCTCAGCCAAGAGCTCCCACAATGAGCAGTTCTTC. Using reference TRBV5-1 and TRBJ2-1 for the parts outside the CDR3, the full variable domain is KAGVTQTPRYLIKTRGQQVTLSCSPISGHRSVSWYQQTPGQGLQFLFEYFSETQRNKGNFPGRFSGRQFSNSRSEMNVSTLELGDSALYLCASSSAKSSHNEQFFGPGTRLTVL.

The V call is TRBV2, the J call TRBJ2-7, with 7 bases identical to TRBD2. The CDR3 contains 12 residues. CDR1 and CDR2 from the germline V gene are SNHLY and FYNNEI. The V and J ends lost 10 bases and 7 bases, in that order; junction bases with no gene match: 10. CDR3 amino acids: CATGRLAREQYF. CDR3 DNA sequence: TGTGCCACGGGAAGACTAGCCAGGGAGCAGTACTTC. The whole variable domain, filled in from reference TRBV2 and TRBJ2-7, reads EPEVTQTPSHQVTQMGQEVILRCVPISNHLYFYWYRQILGQKVEFLVSFYNNEISEKSEIFDDQFSVERPDGSNFTLKIRSTKLEDSAMYFCATGRLAREQYFGPGTRLTVT.

This clonotype has more than one count but fewer than ten. The chain combines TRBV6-1 with TRBJ2-5; D gene unclear. Trimming shortened V by 1 base and J by 4 bases, and 13 bases separated the two germline ends. CDR1 is MNHNS, CDR2 SASEGT, per germline. The CDR3 spans 15 residues. As DNA, the CDR3 is TGTGCCAGCAGTGAAGGAAAGCCCCGGGCAGAGACCCAGTACTTC. Its protein is CASSEGKPRAETQYF.

This chain links TRBV11-2 with TRBJ2-7; 12 positions agree with TRBD2. Matching the DNA end better, TRBJ2-5 makes the J call doubtful. CDR1 and CDR2 from the germline V gene are SGHAT and FQNNGV. This CDR3 has 17 residues. The CDR3 here is CASSLSSLAGGPETQYF. The CDR3 DNA reads TGTGCCAGCAGCTTAAGTAGCCTAGCGGGGGGGCCAGAGACCCAGTACTTC.

The rearrangement links TRBV6-5 to TRBJ2-1, with D possibly matching TRBD2 (5 bases). This CDR3 comprises 14 residues. Germline V gene sequence: CDR1 MNHEY, CDR2 SVGAGI. The V end was cut by 2 bases, the J end by 5 bases, with 10 bases between. CDR3 region: CASSYADGDNEQFF. The CDR3, as DNA: TGTGCCAGCAGTTACGCTGACGGGGACAATGAGCAGTTCTTC.

This clonotype has just one count. The chain couples TRBV20-1 to TRBJ1-5; D may be TRBD1 (5 bases). The germline V gene encodes CDR1 DFQATT and CDR2 SNEGSKA (reference sequence). The germline V and J ends were trimmed by 5 bases and 4 bases, with 18 bases remaining between them. The CDR3 sequence is 15 residues long. CDR3 nucleotide sequence: TGCAGTGCTGAGGCCAGGGCAGCCCCAAATCAGCCCCAGCATTTT. Translated, it gives CSAEARAAPNQPQHF.

This sequence joins TRBV7-8 and TRBJ2-3; 7 bases align to TRBD1. Losses at the gene ends were 5 bases for V and 0 bases for J; bases not matched to a gene: 11. The CDR3 totals 17 residues. CDR1 is SGHVS, CDR2 FQNEAQ, per germline. The CDR3 sequence is CASSSRNRGPSTDTQYF. The CDR3 bases are TGTGCCAGCAGCAGTAGGAACAGGGGTCCTAGCACAGATACGCAGTATTTT.

This clonotype was seen a handful of times. The chain has TRBV9 and TRBJ2-5, with D uncertain. The length of the CDR3 is 11 residues. Trimming took off 2 bases at V and 6 bases at J, with 5 bases between the two ends. CDR1 and CDR2 from the germline V gene are SGDLS and YYNGEE. The CDR3 region is CASSVSQTQYF. In DNA form, the CDR3 reads TGTGCCAGCAGCGTGAGTCAGACCCAGTACTTC.

J is TRBJ1-2 and V is TRBV28; 8 nucleotides match TRBD1. The CDR3 totals 16 residues. Trimming at V came to 8 bases and at J to 7 bases, leaving 18 bases not matched to a gene. Germline CDR1 and CDR2: MDHEN and SYDVKM. Written as DNA, the CDR3 is TGTGCCAGCTCACTGCCCCCCGGGCAGGGGGCTCGTGGCTACACCTTC. It codes for CASSLPPGQGARGYTF.

V is TRBV29-1 and J is TRBJ1-5, with a weak D call TRBD1 (5 bases). V lost 4 bases, J lost 3 bases, and 13 bases lay in between. Germline V gene lookup returns CDR1 SQVTM and CDR2 ANQGSEA. The CDR3 extends over 14 amino acids. In DNA form, the CDR3 reads TGCAGCGTTGGAGCGACAGAGTCCAATCAGCCCCAGCATTTT. Translated: CSVGATESNQPQHF.

There are a few counts of this clonotype. The chain employs TRBV29-1 and TRBJ1-2; unclear D gene. Trimming cost V 6 bases and J 7 bases, with 21 bases left between them. This CDR3 region has 14 residues. Per the germline V gene, CDR1 is SQVTM and CDR2 is ANQGSEA. The CDR3 bases are TGCAGCGTAAAAGCGGGATATGGAGAAGGTGGCTACACCTTC. This translates into CSVKAGYGEGGYTF.

For the CDR3, the DNA is TGTGCCAGCAAGACTAGCGGGGGATCAAGCTCCTACAATGAGCAGTACTTC. Its protein product is CASKTSGGSSSYNEQYF. The chain is built from TRBV28 and TRBJ2-1, with 12 bases identical to TRBD2. Near its end, the DNA agrees better with TRBJ2-7, so the J call may be wrong. This CDR3 has 17 amino acids. Germline lookup yields CDR1 MDHEN and CDR2 SYDVKM.

This clonotype was found a few times. One junction end does not reproduce the germline sequence, and a read error may be involved. The V and J genes are TRBV4-1 and TRBJ2-7; either TRBD1 or TRBD2 may supply D (6 bases each). Germline V gives CDR1 MGHRA, CDR2 YSYEKL. The CDR3 is 15 residues long. Here the CDR3 reads CASRQEEGGGYEQYF. CDR3 DNA sequence: TGCGCCAGCAGACAAGAGGAGGGGGGAGGATACGAGCAGTACTTC.

This clonotype was counted between two and nine times. This chain uses TRBV25-1 with TRBJ1-2; TRBD1 matches at 7 bases. CDR1 is MGHDK and CDR2 is SYGVNS in the germline V gene. This CDR3 comprises 11 residues. V shed 9 bases, J shed 7 bases, and the junction held 5 bases outside the gene matches. DNA of the CDR3: TGTGCCAGTAGACAGGGAGGTGGCTACACCTTC. Its translation is CASRQGGGYTF.

CDR3: CASRATSGGATYEQYF. As DNA, the CDR3 is TGTGCCAGCAGAGCAACTAGCGGGGGGGCGACCTACGAGCAGTACTTC. The chain recombines TRBV2 with TRBJ2-7; TRBD2 matches 13 bases. CDR1 and CDR2 from the germline V gene are SNHLY and FYNNEI. J lost 2 bases, V lost 6 bases, and 7 bases had no gene match. The CDR3 sequence is 16 residues long.

This rearrangement joins TRBV27 to TRBJ2-1; 9 bases are shared with TRBD2. Per germline, CDR1 MNHEY and CDR2 SMNVEV (reference sequence). The V segment lost 0 bases and the J segment 6 bases; nucleotides outside the gene matches: 3. This CDR3 is 15 amino acids long. In DNA, the CDR3 is TGTGCCAGCAGTTTATCCATGACTAGCGGCAATGAGCAGTTCTTC. It yields the protein CASSLSMTSGNEQFF.

In its sample, this clonotype was seen many times. V gene TRBV7-2 combines with J gene TRBJ2-5; 8 bases line up with TRBD2. The CDR3 totals 17 residues. Looked up from germline, CDR1 is SGHTA and CDR2 is FQGNSA. After removal of 1 base from V and 5 bases from J, the junction contained 12 bases not matched to a gene. As DNA, the CDR3 is TGTGCCAGCAGCTTAGATCGACTGGCTAGCGGGTCGGAGACCCAGTACTTC. Translation: CASSLDRLASGSETQYF.